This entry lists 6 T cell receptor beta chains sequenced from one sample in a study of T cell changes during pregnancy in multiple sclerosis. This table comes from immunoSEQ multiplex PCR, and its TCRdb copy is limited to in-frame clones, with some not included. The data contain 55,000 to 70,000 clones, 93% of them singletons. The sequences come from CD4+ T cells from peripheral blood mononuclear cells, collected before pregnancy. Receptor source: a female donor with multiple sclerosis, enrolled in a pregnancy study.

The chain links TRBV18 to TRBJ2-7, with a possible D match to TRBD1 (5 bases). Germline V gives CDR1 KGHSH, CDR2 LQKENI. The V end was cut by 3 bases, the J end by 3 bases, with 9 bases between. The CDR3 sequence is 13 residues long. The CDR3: CASSPLDIYEQYF. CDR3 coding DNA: TGTGCCAGCTCACCTTTGGACATCTACGAGCAGTACTTC.

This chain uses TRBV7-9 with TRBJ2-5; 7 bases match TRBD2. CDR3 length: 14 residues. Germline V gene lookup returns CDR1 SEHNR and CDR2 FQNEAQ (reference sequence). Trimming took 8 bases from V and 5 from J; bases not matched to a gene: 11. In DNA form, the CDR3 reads TGTGCCAGCCTTTCTAGCGGAGAGGGGGAGACCCAGTACTTC. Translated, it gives CASLSSGEGETQYF.

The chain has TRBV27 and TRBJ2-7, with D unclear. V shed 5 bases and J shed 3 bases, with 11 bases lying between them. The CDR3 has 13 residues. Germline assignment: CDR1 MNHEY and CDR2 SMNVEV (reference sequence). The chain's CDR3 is CASSPQNGYEQYF. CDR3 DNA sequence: TGTGCCAGCAGTCCGCAGAATGGCTACGAGCAGTACTTC.

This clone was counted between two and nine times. The CDR3: CASKKPGQGAGDTQYF. The CDR3 nucleotides are TGTGCCAGCAAGAAACCGGGACAGGGGGCGGGAGATACGCAGTATTTT. V is TRBV28 and J is TRBJ2-3, with 12 positions matching TRBD1. From germline, CDR1 is MDHEN and CDR2 SYDVKM. V was clipped by 7 bases and J by 5 bases; unmatched bases: 10. The CDR3 covers 16 residues.

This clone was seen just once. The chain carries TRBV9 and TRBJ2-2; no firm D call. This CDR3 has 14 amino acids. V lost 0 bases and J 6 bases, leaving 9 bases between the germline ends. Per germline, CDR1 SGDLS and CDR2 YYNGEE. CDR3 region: CASSVGSSPGELFF. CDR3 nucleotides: TGTGCCAGCAGCGTAGGTAGTAGCCCCGGGGAGCTGTTTTTT.

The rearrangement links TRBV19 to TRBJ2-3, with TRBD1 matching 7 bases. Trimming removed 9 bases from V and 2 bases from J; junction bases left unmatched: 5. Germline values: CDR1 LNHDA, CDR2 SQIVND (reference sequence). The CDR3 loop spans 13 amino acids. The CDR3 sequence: CASSGTVTDTQYF. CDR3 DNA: TGTGCCAGCTCCGGGACAGTCACAGATACGCAGTATTTT.